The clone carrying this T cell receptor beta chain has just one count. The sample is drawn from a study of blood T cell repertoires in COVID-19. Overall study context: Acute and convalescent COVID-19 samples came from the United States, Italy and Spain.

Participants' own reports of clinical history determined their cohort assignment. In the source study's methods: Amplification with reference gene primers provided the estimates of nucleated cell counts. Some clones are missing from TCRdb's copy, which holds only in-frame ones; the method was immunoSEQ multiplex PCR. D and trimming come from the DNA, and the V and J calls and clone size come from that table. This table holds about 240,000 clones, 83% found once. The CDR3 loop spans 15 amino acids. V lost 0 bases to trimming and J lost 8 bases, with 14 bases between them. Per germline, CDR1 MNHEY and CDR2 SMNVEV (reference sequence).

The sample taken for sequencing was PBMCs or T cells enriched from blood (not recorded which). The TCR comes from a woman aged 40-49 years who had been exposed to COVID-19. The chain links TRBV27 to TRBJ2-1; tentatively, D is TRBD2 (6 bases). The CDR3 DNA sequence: TGTGCCAGCAGTTTATCTAGCGGAGGGATCGATGAGCAGTTCTTC. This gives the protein CASSLSSGGIDEQFF.